This entry lists 17 T cell receptor beta chains sequenced from one sample in a study of T-cell memory formation after mild COVID-19. TCRdb reprocessed the 5' RACE reads via MiXCR and lists one record per CDR3 protein. The data show 430,000 or so distinct CDR3 sequences, roughly 25% seen once. Sequenced sample: PBMCs or a T cell subset sorted from them (not recorded which). The receptor source for this set is an adult woman who had mild COVID-19 (a few samples of this study predate the infection). Cell type and time point are not known.

This clonotype was seen repeatedly, ten times or more. The chain uses TRBV29-1 and TRBJ2-2, with TRBD2 identical over 12 bases. CDR1 and CDR2 (germline): SQVTM, ANQGSEA. J lost 1 base, V lost 7 bases, and 4 bases had no gene match. This CDR3 comprises 15 residues. This chain's CDR3 is CSAKLAGGNTGELFF. The CDR3 coding sequence is TGCAGCGCCAAACTAGCGGGAGGGAACACCGGGGAGCTGTTTTTT.

This clonotype turned up a few times. This rearrangement joins TRBV21-1 to TRBJ2-7; TRBD1 is the table's D call, not checked against the DNA. TRBV21-1 is shown as a pseudogene. CDR3 length: 17 residues. The CDR3 DNA reads as TGTGCCAGCAGCAAAGCATTTCGATCCGGGACCCTCTACGAGCAGTACTTC. It yields the protein CASSKAFRSGTLYEQYF.

This clonotype has just a few counts. The CDR3 protein is CASSQEGGPFTGELFF. In nucleotides, the CDR3 is TGCGCCAGCAGCCAAGAAGGGGGCCCTTTCACCGGGGAGCTGTTTTTT. The genes are TRBV4-1 and TRBJ2-2; 7 nucleotides match TRBD1. Germline loops: CDR1 MGHRA, CDR2 YSYEKL. V gave up 0 bases and J gave up 4 bases; unmatched junction bases: 5. This CDR3 region has 16 residues.

The gene calls are TRBV10-3 and TRBJ2-5; no clear D. This CDR3 spans 16 amino acids. Trimming removed 4 bases at V and 2 bases at J, with 17 bases between. In germline, CDR1 is ENHRY, CDR2 SYGVKD. The CDR3 DNA reads TGTGCCATCAGTGCATTTCTGGGGATGGGGCAAGAGACCCAGTACTTC. It translates to CAISAFLGMGQETQYF.

This clonotype appeared a few times. The chain links TRBV5-6 to TRBJ1-1; D is unresolved. V gave up 0 bases and J gave up 11 bases, with 11 bases separating them. This CDR3 region has 12 residues. Germline V CDR1 and CDR2: SGHDT, YYEEEE. CDR3 nucleotide sequence: TGTGCCAGCAGCTTGGGGCAGGTCGGGGCTTTCTTT. It yields the protein CASSLGQVGAFF. Based on the CDR3 plus reference TRBV5-6 and TRBJ1-1, the full variable domain is DAGVTQSPTHLIKTRGQQVTLRCSPKSGHDTVSWYQQALGQGPQFIFQYYEEEERQRGNFPDRFSGHQFPNYSSELNVNALLLGDSALYLCASSLGQVGAFFGQGTRLTVV.

The count of this clonotype is one. V is TRBV6-1 and J is TRBJ2-5; weak D call: TRBD1 (5 bases). Trimming took 4 bases from V and 5 from J, leaving 11 bases between them. This CDR3 is built from 13 residues. The germline V gene has CDR1 MNHNS and CDR2 SASEGT. The CDR3 is CASSAGLEETQYF. The DNA for the CDR3 is TGTGCCAGCAGTGCAGGGCTGGAGGAGACCCAGTACTTC.

This clonotype was detected many times. The chain employs TRBV12-3 or TRBV12-4 and TRBJ2-5; 11 bases map to TRBD1. This CDR3 contains 15 residues. V lost 6 bases and J lost 4; bases outside the gene matches: 7. Written as DNA, the CDR3 is TGTGCCAGCAGCTCAGGACAGGGGGCAGGAGAGACCCAGTACTTC. This translates into CASSSGQGAGETQYF.

The chain couples TRBV14 to TRBJ2-5; 12 bases match TRBD2. CDR3 length equals 16 residues. Germline lookup yields CDR1 SGHDN and CDR2 FVKESK. V shed 4 bases and J 4 bases; nucleotides not matched to a gene: 7. The CDR3 bases are TGTGCCAGCAGCCGGAATCAACTAGCGGGGGGAGAGACCCAGTACTTC. It translates to CASSRNQLAGGETQYF.

J is TRBJ1-1 and V is TRBV7-9, with D unclear. Deletions cut 0 bases from V and 7 bases from J, with 9 bases between. CDR3 length: 13 amino acids. From germline, CDR1 is SEHNR and CDR2 FQNEAQ (reference sequence). CDR3: CASSLANRDEAFF. CDR3 bases: TGTGCCAGCAGCTTAGCGAACAGAGATGAAGCTTTCTTT.

The table lists this clonotype with a few counts. The chain carries TRBV12-5 and TRBJ1-5, with TRBD1 as a possible D gene (5 bases). Per germline, CDR1 LGHNT and CDR2 FRNRAP. Trimming removed 4 bases from V and 6 bases from J, with 10 bases in between. The CDR3 extends over 13 amino acids. CDR3 protein: CASGSVGTQPQHF. CDR3 nucleotide sequence: TGTGCTAGTGGTTCAGTCGGGACTCAGCCCCAGCATTTT.

This chain links TRBV9 with TRBJ2-1; no definite D call. The CDR3 contains 13 residues. Germline CDR1 is SGDLS and CDR2 is YYNGEE. The V and J ends lost 1 base and 6 bases respectively, with 8 bases between them. The CDR3 loop reads CASSVTLFNEQFF. DNA for the CDR3: TGTGCCAGCAGCGTAACTTTATTCAATGAGCAGTTCTTC. Full variable domain (remainder filled in from reference TRBV9 and TRBJ2-1): DSGVTQTPKHLITATGQRVTLRCSPRSGDLSVYWYQQSLDQGLQFLIQYYNGEERAKGNILERFSAQQFPDLHSELNLSSLELGDSALYFCASSVTLFNEQFFGPGTRLTVL.

This clonotype has only a few counts. The genes are TRBV10-3 and TRBJ2-5, with D unclear. CDR3 length equals 14 residues. Germline V gene data show CDR1 as ENHRY and CDR2 as SYGVKD. Trimming removed 0 bases from V and 5 bases from J, with 10 bases in between. CDR3 bases: TGTGCCATCAGTGAGTCGATCCTAGGCGAGACCCAGTACTTC. Protein: CAISESILGETQYF.

This clonotype was found a few times. The V call is TRBV5-1, the J call TRBJ2-7; TRBD1 might be the D (7 bases). V lost 0 bases and J 1 base, leaving 11 bases between the germline ends. The CDR3 runs to 15 residues. Germline CDR1 reads SGHRS; CDR2 reads YFSETQ. The CDR3 coding sequence is TGCGCCAGCAGCTTGGAACAGGGGAGGTCCTACGAGCAGTACTTC. Its protein is CASSLEQGRSYEQYF. Supplemented by reference TRBV5-1 and TRBJ2-7, the full variable domain reads KAGVTQTPRYLIKTRGQQVTLSCSPISGHRSVSWYQQTPGQGLQFLFEYFSETQRNKGNFPGRFSGRQFSNSRSEMNVSTLELGDSALYLCASSLEQGRSYEQYFGPGTRLTVT.

In its sample, this clonotype was seen a few times. The chain has TRBV20-1 and TRBJ2-1; D is ambiguous. There are 12 residues in the CDR3. CDR1 DFQATT and CDR2 SNEGSKA come from the germline V gene (reference sequence). Trimming removed 6 bases at V and 4 bases at J, with 10 bases between. CDR3 sequence: CSAGFGYNEQFF. In DNA, the CDR3 is TGCAGTGCGGGTTTTGGATACAATGAGCAGTTCTTC.

The sample holds a few counts of this clonotype. The chain links TRBV5-1 to TRBJ2-7, with D tentatively TRBD1 or TRBD2 (6 bases each). Between the trimmed V and J ends, which lost 0 bases and 0 bases, there was a span of 16 bases. The CDR3 has 17 amino acids. Germline CDR1 SGHRS, CDR2 YFSETQ. CDR3 region: CASSLGGDRDISYEQYF. The CDR3 region has the DNA TGCGCCAGCAGCTTGGGGGGGGACCGGGACATCTCCTACGAGCAGTACTTC.

This chain joins TRBV4-2 and TRBJ2-4; TRBD2 might be the D (6 bases). The CDR3 contains 14 residues. Trimming removed 1 base from V and 8 bases from J, with 12 bases in between. Germline CDR1 and CDR2: LGHNA and YNFKEQ. The CDR3 here is CASSQVGGSDIQYF. CDR3 nucleotides: TGTGCCAGCAGCCAAGTCGGGGGATCGGACATTCAGTACTTC.

This clonotype appeared a few times. This rearrangement joins TRBV7-8 to TRBJ2-3; D gene ambiguous. The CDR3 length is 10 residues. Trimming pared 8 bases from V and 4 bases from J, leaving 4 bases between. Germline V gene data show CDR1 as SGHVS and CDR2 as FQNEAQ. DNA of the CDR3: TGTGCCAGCGTATCAGATACGCAGTATTTT. It yields the protein CASVSDTQYF.